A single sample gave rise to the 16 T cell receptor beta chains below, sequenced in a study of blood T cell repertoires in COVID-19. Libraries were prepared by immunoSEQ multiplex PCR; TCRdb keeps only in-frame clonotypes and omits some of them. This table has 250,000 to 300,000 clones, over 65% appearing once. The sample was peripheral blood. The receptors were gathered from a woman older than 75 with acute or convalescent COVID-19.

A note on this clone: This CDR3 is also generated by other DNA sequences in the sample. CDR3 coding DNA: TGTGCCAGCAGCCCAGGGACTAGCGGCACCGGGGAGCTGTTTTTT. Amino acids: CASSPGTSGTGELFF. The chain joins TRBV3-1 (or the pseudogene TRBV3-2) to TRBJ2-2; 11 nucleotides agree with TRBD2. Germline V gives CDR1 LGHDT, CDR2 YNNKEL (reference sequence). The CDR3 is 15 residues long. V was clipped by 4 bases and J by 4 bases; unmatched bases: 2.

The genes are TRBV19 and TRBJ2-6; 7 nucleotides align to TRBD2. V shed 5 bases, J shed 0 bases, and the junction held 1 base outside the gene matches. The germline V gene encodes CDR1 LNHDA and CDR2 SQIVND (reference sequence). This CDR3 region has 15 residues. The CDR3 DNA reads TGTGCCAGTAGTCCGGGGGGCTCTGGGGCCAACGTCCTGACTTTC. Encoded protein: CASSPGGSGANVLTF.

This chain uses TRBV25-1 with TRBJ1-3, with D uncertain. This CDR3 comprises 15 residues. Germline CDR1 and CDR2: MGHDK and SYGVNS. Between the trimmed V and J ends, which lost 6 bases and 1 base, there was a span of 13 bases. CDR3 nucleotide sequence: TGTGCCAGCAGCCCCTTCAGTGTTTCTGGAAACACCATATATTTT. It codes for CASSPFSVSGNTIYF.

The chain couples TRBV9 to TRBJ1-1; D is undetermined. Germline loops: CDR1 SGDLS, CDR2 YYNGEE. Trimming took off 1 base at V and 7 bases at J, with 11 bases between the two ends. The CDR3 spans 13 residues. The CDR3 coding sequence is TGTGCCAGCAGCGTATTGGTCGGGAGTGAAGCTTTCTTT. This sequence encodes CASSVLVGSEAFF.

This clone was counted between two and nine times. The CDR3 nucleotides read TGTGCCAGCAGCTCCCGTCCCTATGGCTACACCTTC. Its translation is CASSSRPYGYTF. The V gene is TRBV7-9, the J gene TRBJ1-2; D call uncertain. This CDR3 contains 12 residues. The V gene lost 4 bases and the J gene lost 4 bases, with 7 bases spanning the gap. CDR1 and CDR2 (germline): SEHNR, FQNEAQ (reference sequence).

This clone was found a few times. The CDR3 nucleotides are TGCGCCAGCAGTCACATCGGACACTTCTATAATTCACCCCTCCACTTT. It specifies CASSHIGHFYNSPLHF. V usage is TRBV23-1 and J usage is TRBJ1-6; tentative D call: TRBD1 (5 bases). TRBV23-1 is noted as an ORF with a role that remains uncertain. The CDR3 totals 16 residues. Trimming left V 3 bases short and J 3 bases short, with 12 bases between.

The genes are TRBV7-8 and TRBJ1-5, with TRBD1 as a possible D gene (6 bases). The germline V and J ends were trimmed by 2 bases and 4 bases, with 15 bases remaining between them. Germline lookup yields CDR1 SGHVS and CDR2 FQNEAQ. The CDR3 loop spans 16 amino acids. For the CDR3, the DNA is TGTGCCAGCAGCTTACACGACCCGGGGACAAATCAGCCCCAGCATTTT. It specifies CASSLHDPGTNQPQHF.

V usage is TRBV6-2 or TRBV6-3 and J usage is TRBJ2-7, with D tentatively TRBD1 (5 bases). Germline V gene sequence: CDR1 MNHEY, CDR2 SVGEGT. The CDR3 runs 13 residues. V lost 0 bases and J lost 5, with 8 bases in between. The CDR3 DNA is TGTGCCAGCAGTTACTCCAGGGCCCACGAGCAGTACTTC. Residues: CASSYSRAHEQYF.

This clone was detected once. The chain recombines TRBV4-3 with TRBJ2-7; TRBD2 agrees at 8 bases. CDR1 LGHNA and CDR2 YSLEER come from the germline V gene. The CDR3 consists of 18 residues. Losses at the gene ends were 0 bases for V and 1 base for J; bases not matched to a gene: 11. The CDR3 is CASSQEEGRGGWSYEQYF. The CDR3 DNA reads TGCGCCAGCAGCCAAGAAGAAGGCCGGGGGGGTTGGTCCTACGAGCAGTACTTC.

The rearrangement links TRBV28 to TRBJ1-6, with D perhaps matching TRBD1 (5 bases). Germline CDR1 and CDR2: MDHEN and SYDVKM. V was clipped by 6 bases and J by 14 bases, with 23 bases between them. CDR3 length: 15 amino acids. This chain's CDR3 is CASRITGTLEGSLHF. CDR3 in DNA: TGTGCCAGCAGAATAACCGGGACTCTTGAGGGGTCCCTCCACTTT. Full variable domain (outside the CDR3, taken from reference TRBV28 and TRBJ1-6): DVKVTQSSRYLVKRTGEKVFLECVQDMDHENMFWYRQDPGLGLRLIYFSYDVKMKEKGDIPEGYSVSREKKERFSLILESASTNQTSMYLCASRITGTLEGSLHFGNGTRLTVT.

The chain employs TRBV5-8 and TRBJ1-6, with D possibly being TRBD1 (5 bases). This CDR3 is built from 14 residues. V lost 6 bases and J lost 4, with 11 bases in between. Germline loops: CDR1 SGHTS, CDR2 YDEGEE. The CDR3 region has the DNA TGTGCCAGCACCCAGGGCCGGTATAATTCACCCCTCCACTTT. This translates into CASTQGRYNSPLHF.

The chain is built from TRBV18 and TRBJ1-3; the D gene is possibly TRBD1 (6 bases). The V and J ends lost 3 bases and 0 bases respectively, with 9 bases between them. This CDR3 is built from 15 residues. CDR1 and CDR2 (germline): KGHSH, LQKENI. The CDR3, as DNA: TGTGCCAGCTCACCGGGGGGGCCCTCTGGAAACACCATATATTTT. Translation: CASSPGGPSGNTIYF. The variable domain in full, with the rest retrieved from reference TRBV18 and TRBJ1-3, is NAGVMQNPRHLVRRRGQEARLRCSPMKGHSHVYWYRQLPEEGLKFMVYLQKENIIDESGMPKERFSAEFPKEGPSILRIQQVVRGDSAAYFCASSPGGPSGNTIYFGEGSWLTVV.

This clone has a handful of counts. The CDR3 DNA follows: TGTGCCAGCAGCCAAGTATTTAGCGCCTCCTACGAGCAGTACTTC. It is translated as CASSQVFSASYEQYF. The V and J genes are TRBV3-1 (or the pseudogene TRBV3-2) and TRBJ2-7; D is perhaps TRBD2 (5 bases). Germline-derived CDR1 and CDR2 are LGHDT and YNNKEL (reference sequence). This CDR3 has 15 residues. V was cut by 1 base and J by 0 bases, with 10 bases left in between.

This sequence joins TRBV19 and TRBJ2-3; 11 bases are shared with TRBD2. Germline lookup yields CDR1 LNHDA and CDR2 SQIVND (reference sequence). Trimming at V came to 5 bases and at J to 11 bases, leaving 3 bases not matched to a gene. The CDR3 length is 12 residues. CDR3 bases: TGTGCCAGTAGTTATAGCGGGGGGGTGCAGTATTTT. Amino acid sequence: CASSYSGGVQYF.

DNA for the CDR3: TGTGCCAGTAGTACTTCCGGGACAGGGACTCACTTGGATGGCTACACCTTC. It is translated as CASSTSGTGTHLDGYTF. The genes are TRBV19 and TRBJ1-2; 9 bases match TRBD1. CDR1 and CDR2 from the germline V gene are LNHDA and SQIVND (reference sequence). Losses at the gene ends were 4 bases for V and 6 bases for J; bases not matched to a gene: 15. The CDR3 runs to 17 residues.

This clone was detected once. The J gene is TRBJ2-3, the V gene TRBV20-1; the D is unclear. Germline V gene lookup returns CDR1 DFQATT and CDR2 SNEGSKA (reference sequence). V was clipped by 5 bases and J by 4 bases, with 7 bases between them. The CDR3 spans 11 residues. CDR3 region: CSAPISDTQYF. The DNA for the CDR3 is TGCAGTGCTCCTATCTCAGATACGCAGTATTTT.